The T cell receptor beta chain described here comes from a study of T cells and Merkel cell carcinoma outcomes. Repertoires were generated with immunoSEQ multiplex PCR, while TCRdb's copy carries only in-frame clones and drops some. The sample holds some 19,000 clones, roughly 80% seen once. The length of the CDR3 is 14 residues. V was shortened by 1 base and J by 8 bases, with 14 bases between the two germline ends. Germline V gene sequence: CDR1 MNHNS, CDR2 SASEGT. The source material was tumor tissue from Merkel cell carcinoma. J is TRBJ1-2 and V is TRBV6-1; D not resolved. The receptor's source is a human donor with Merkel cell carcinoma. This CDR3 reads CASSEEDWGKGYTF. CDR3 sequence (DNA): TGTGCCAGCAGTGAAGAGGACTGGGGTAAGGGCTACACCTTC.